The 25 T cell receptor beta chains given below trace back to one sample, sequenced in a study of blood T cell repertoires in COVID-19. Data came from immunoSEQ multiplex PCR; TCRdb stores just in-frame clones and leaves some out. The table lists approximately 490,000 clones, around 90% of them singletons. Sequencing was done on a sample of PBMCs or T cells enriched from blood (not recorded which). These receptors were collected from a woman younger than 30 who had recovered from COVID-19.

V gene TRBV15 combines with J gene TRBJ2-2, with 8 nucleotides matching TRBD1. Looked up from germline, CDR1 is LNHNV and CDR2 is YYDKDF (reference sequence). V was pared by 3 bases and J by 7 bases, with 4 bases of the junction left unmatched. CDR3 length equals 14 residues. The CDR3 DNA sequence: TGTGCCACCAGCAGGGACAGGGCGGGCGGGGAGCTGTTTTTT. It specifies CATSRDRAGGELFF.

The rearrangement uses TRBV6-4 and TRBJ2-7; tentative D call: TRBD2 (7 bases). Per the germline V gene, CDR1 is MRHNA and CDR2 is SNTAGT. With 6 bases removed from V and 1 base from J, the gap between germline ends came to 16 bases. The CDR3 totals 15 residues. As DNA, the CDR3 is TGTGCCAGCAGCCCCCGGGCGGGGGCTTCCTACGAGCAGTACTTC. It specifies CASSPRAGASYEQYF.

This clone was seen a few times. Other DNA sequences within the sample encode an identical CDR3. This chain uses TRBV5-1 with TRBJ1-6, with D uncertain. Germline V CDR1 and CDR2: SGHRS, YFSETQ. The CDR3 is made up of 14 amino acids. V was trimmed by 2 bases and J by 6 bases, leaving 9 bases between them. Here the CDR3 reads CASSFGGSNSPLHF. The CDR3 DNA reads TGCGCCAGCAGCTTTGGAGGCAGTAATTCACCCCTCCACTTT.

The chain uses TRBV18 and TRBJ2-5, with D tentatively TRBD2 (5 bases). CDR1 and CDR2 (germline): KGHSH, LQKENI. This CDR3 contains 12 residues. V lost 8 bases and J 5 bases, leaving 12 bases between the germline ends. In DNA, the CDR3 is TGTGCCAGCCGCGGGTGGGAGGAGACCCAGTACTTC. It is translated as CASRGWEETQYF. The variable domain in full, completed from reference TRBV18 and TRBJ2-5, reads NAGVMQNPRHLVRRRGQEARLRCSPMKGHSHVYWYRQLPEEGLKFMVYLQKENIIDESGMPKERFSAEFPKEGPSILRIQQVVRGDSAAYFCASRGWEETQYFGPGTRLLVL.

The rearrangement uses TRBV27 and TRBJ2-1; TRBD2 matches at 9 bases. Trimming took 4 bases from V and 4 from J; bases not matched to a gene: 14. The CDR3 has 18 residues. CDR1 and CDR2 (germline): MNHEY, SMNVEV (reference sequence). CDR3 amino acids: CASSSDSLAGATYNEQFF. Here the CDR3 DNA reads TGTGCCAGCAGTTCCGATTCCTTAGCGGGGGCCACTTACAATGAGCAGTTCTTC.

This chain links TRBV19 with TRBJ1-2, with TRBD1 matching 9 bases. The V gene's germline CDR1 is LNHDA and CDR2 SQIVND (reference sequence). This CDR3 region has 15 residues. V shed 4 bases and J 5 bases; nucleotides not matched to a gene: 8. The DNA for the CDR3 is TGTGCCAGTAGTACTCCCCCCGGACAGGGGTATGGCTACACCTTC. Translation gives CASSTPPGQGYGYTF.

This sequence joins TRBV30 and TRBJ2-2, with D possibly being TRBD2 (6 bases). CDR3 size: 13 residues. Per germline, CDR1 GTSNPN and CDR2 SVGIG (reference sequence). The V end lost 2 bases, the J end lost 7 bases, and 11 bases lay between the germline ends. CDR3 coding DNA: TGTGCCTGGAGTTGGGGGGAAAACGGGGAGCTGTTTTTT. Translating it yields CAWSWGENGELFF.

The genes are TRBV29-1 and TRBJ1-2; D gene uncertain. CDR3 length: 12 amino acids. Per germline, CDR1 SQVTM and CDR2 ANQGSEA. V was trimmed by 2 bases and J by 1 base, leaving 5 bases between them. In nucleotides, the CDR3 is TGCAGCGTTGAACGGGTTAACTATGGCTACACCTTC. Amino acid sequence: CSVERVNYGYTF.

With respect to this clone: This specimen includes other DNA sequences encoding the same CDR3. The chain joins TRBV5-1 to TRBJ2-5; D gene ambiguous. The CDR3 runs to 13 residues. The germline gives CDR1 SGHRS, CDR2 YFSETQ. Trimming removed 0 bases at V and 2 bases at J, with 5 bases between. CDR3 loop: CASSLDGQETQYF. The DNA for the CDR3 is TGCGCCAGCAGCTTGGACGGGCAAGAGACCCAGTACTTC.

This clone showed up just a few times. An end of the junction differs from the germline gene, which may be a read error. The chain is built from TRBV7-9 and TRBJ2-7, with D possibly being TRBD1 or TRBD2 (5 bases each). CDR1 SEHNR and CDR2 FQNEAQ come from the germline V gene (reference sequence). The CDR3 spans 14 residues. The chain's CDR3 is CASSLAGAANEQYF. In DNA form, the CDR3 reads TGTGCCAGCAGCCTAGCTGGGGCAGCCAACGAGCAGTACTTC.

This clone is a singleton in its sample. The rearrangement joins TRBV7-9 to TRBJ2-7; maybe TRBD1 (5 bases). The CDR3 consists of 13 residues. Germline CDR1 and CDR2: SEHNR and FQNEAQ (reference sequence). Trimming took 2 bases from V and 3 from J, leaving 8 bases between them. The CDR3 reads CASSLSQGYEQYF. In DNA, the CDR3 is TGTGCCAGCAGCTTATCCCAGGGCTACGAGCAGTACTTC.

The gene calls are TRBV30 and TRBJ1-5, with D maybe TRBD1 (6 bases). Trimming took 3 bases from V and 3 from J, leaving 12 bases between them. The CDR3 runs to 14 residues. Germline CDR1 reads GTSNPN; CDR2 reads SVGIG (reference sequence). The CDR3 DNA is TGTGCCTGGAGCCGGATGGGGGCCAATCAGCCCCAGCATTTT. Translation: CAWSRMGANQPQHF. The whole variable domain, filled in from reference TRBV30 and TRBJ1-5, reads SQTIHQWPATLVQPVGSPLSLECTVEGTSNPNLYWYRQAAGRGLQLLFYSVGIGQISSEVPQNLSASRPQDRQFILSSKKLLLSDSGFYLCAWSRMGANQPQHFGDGTRLSIL.

This sequence joins TRBV10-3 and TRBJ2-7; D perhaps matches TRBD2 (6 bases). From germline, CDR1 is ENHRY and CDR2 SYGVKD. The V end lost 5 bases, the J end lost 4 bases, and 9 bases lay between the germline ends. CDR3 size: 12 residues. The CDR3 DNA follows: TGTGCCATCAGTCTTAGCGGTTACGAGCAGTACTTC. Translation gives CAISLSGYEQYF.

The chain is built from TRBV11-2 and TRBJ2-5, with D possibly TRBD1 on 5 matching bases. Germline loops: CDR1 SGHAT, CDR2 FQNNGV. With 0 bases removed from V and 5 bases from J, the gap between germline ends came to 13 bases. The CDR3 covers 15 residues. CDR3 sequence (DNA): TGTGCCAGCAGCTTAGATGGGAAGGGGCTGGAGACCCAGTACTTC. Translated, it gives CASSLDGKGLETQYF.

The chain has TRBV3-1 (or the pseudogene TRBV3-2) and TRBJ1-4; 8 bases map to TRBD1. The CDR3 has 15 amino acids. CDR1 is LGHDT and CDR2 is YNNKEL in the germline V gene (reference sequence). V gave up 4 bases and J gave up 8 bases; unmatched junction bases: 9. As DNA, the CDR3 is TGTGCCAGCAGCCCGATACAGGGGGTATACGAAAAACTGTTTTTT. It translates to CASSPIQGVYEKLFF.

The V call is TRBV18, the J call TRBJ2-1; 8 bases map to TRBD2. The J segment lost 7 bases and the V segment lost 3 bases, leaving 17 bases of the junction unmatched. The CDR3 contains 18 residues. CDR1 and CDR2 (germline): KGHSH, LQKENI. The CDR3 DNA sequence: TGTGCCAGCTCACCGTTTACGGTCGGCGGGGGGCCGGGGAATGAGCAGTTCTTC. Translated: CASSPFTVGGGPGNEQFF.

The J gene is TRBJ2-1, the V gene TRBV18; tentative D call: TRBD1 (5 bases). Between the trimmed V and J ends, which lost 5 bases and 8 bases, there was a span of 19 bases. Germline V gene lookup returns CDR1 KGHSH and CDR2 LQKENI. The CDR3 has 15 residues. The CDR3 loop is CASSSTTGQAHEQFF. In nucleotides, the CDR3 is TGTGCCAGCTCATCCACCACAGGCCAGGCACATGAGCAGTTCTTC.

The rearrangement uses TRBV4-1 and TRBJ2-5; no definite D call. Trimming left V 0 bases short and J 4 bases short, with 15 bases between. CDR1 is MGHRA and CDR2 is YSYEKL in the germline V gene. CDR3 size: 16 residues. The CDR3: CASSQEVPGTSETQYF. In DNA form, the CDR3 reads TGCGCCAGCAGCCAAGAAGTCCCGGGTACCTCAGAGACCCAGTACTTC.

The chain couples TRBV7-9 to TRBJ1-1, with no clear D. Per germline, CDR1 SEHNR and CDR2 FQNEAQ (reference sequence). The CDR3 contains 10 residues. V was shortened by 8 bases and J by 2 bases, with 3 bases between the two germline ends. The CDR3 sequence: CASRNTEAFF. The CDR3 DNA reads TGTGCCAGCCGTAACACTGAAGCTTTCTTT.

The V and J genes are TRBV5-1 and TRBJ1-1; D is unresolved. Germline assignment: CDR1 SGHRS and CDR2 YFSETQ. CDR3 length: 14 residues. Trimming took off 4 bases at V and 0 bases at J, with 10 bases between the two ends. The CDR3 reads CASSLRFMNTEAFF. The CDR3 region has the DNA TGCGCCAGCAGCCTCAGGTTCATGAACACTGAAGCTTTCTTT.

The chain uses TRBV5-1 and TRBJ2-5, with D possibly matching TRBD1 (5 bases). Trimming left V 0 bases short and J 7 bases short, with 13 bases between. The CDR3 runs to 14 residues. Germline CDR1 reads SGHRS; CDR2 reads YFSETQ. This CDR3 reads CASSLAARDGTQYF. DNA of the CDR3: TGCGCCAGCAGCTTGGCGGCCAGGGATGGGACCCAGTACTTC.

Only a few counts were recorded for this clone. The chain joins TRBV6-5 to TRBJ2-3; TRBD2 agrees at 11 bases. The CDR3 is 15 residues long. The germline V gene has CDR1 MNHEY and CDR2 SVGAGI. J gave up 3 bases and V 4 bases, and 3 bases lay outside the gene matches. The CDR3: CASSLTSGETDTQYF. CDR3 nucleotide sequence: TGTGCCAGCAGTTTGACTAGCGGGGAGACAGATACGCAGTATTTT.

This chain joins TRBV10-3 and TRBJ2-5; 8 bases map to TRBD2. The CDR3 loop spans 15 amino acids. The J segment lost 4 bases and the V segment lost 3 bases, leaving 7 bases of the junction unmatched. The germline gives CDR1 ENHRY, CDR2 SYGVKD. In nucleotides, the CDR3 is TGTGCCATCAGTGACGAGGGACTAGGGACAGAGACCCAGTACTTC. This encodes CAISDEGLGTETQYF.

About this clone itself: The same CDR3 also results from other DNA sequences found in this sample. The V and J genes are TRBV5-1 and TRBJ2-5, with D perhaps TRBD2 (6 bases). Trimming left V 0 bases short and J 4 bases short, with 7 bases between. The germline V gene encodes CDR1 SGHRS and CDR2 YFSETQ. The CDR3 length is 13 residues. The CDR3 reads CASSLAGGETQYF. The DNA for the CDR3 is TGCGCCAGCAGCTTGGCCGGGGGAGAGACCCAGTACTTC.

V gene TRBV7-3 combines with J gene TRBJ1-3, with 9 bases that match TRBD1. Trimming removed 2 bases from V and 4 bases from J; junction bases left unmatched: 6. This CDR3 comprises 16 residues. Per the germline V gene, CDR1 is SGHTA and CDR2 is FQGTGA. CDR3: CASSLSGTGFGNTIYF. As DNA, the CDR3 is TGTGCCAGCAGCTTATCCGGGACAGGGTTCGGAAACACCATATATTTT.